The present T cell receptor beta chain was sequenced within a study of technical replicates of blood from a few donors. Germline CDR1 SGHRS, CDR2 YFSETQ. The CDR3 is 15 residues long. TCRdb's copy holds only in-frame clones and misses some; the assay was immunoSEQ multiplex PCR. The sample records under 100,000 clones, approximately 86% being singletons. This TCR derives from a human donor in good health. Some clones in this sample may be carry-over from other donors' samples. V gene TRBV5-1 combines with J gene TRBJ2-5; 11 nucleotides match TRBD2. Near its end, the DNA agrees better with TRBJ2-7, so the J call may be wrong. Sequenced: PBMCs. The CDR3 sequence is CASSPVGLAVYEQYF. The CDR3 coding sequence is TGCGCCAGCAGCCCGGTGGGACTAGCGGTCTACGAGCAGTACTTC.